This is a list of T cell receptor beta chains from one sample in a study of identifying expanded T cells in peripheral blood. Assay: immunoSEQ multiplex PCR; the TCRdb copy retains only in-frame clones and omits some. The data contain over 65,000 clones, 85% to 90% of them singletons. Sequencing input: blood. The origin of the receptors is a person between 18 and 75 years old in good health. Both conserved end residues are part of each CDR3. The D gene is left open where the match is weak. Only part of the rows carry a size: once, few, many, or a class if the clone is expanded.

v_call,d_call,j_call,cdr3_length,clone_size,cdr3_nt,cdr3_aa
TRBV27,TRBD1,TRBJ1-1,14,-,TGTGCCAGCAGTTCGGACAGGGTGAGCACTGAAGCTTTCTTT,CASSSDRVSTEAFF
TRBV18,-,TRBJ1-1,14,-,TGTGCCAGCTCACTTACAGGAGAAAATACTGAAGCTTTCTTT,CASSLTGENTEAFF
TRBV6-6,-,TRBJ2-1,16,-,TGTGCCAGCAGTGGCCAGAGGCAGGGGGGGGACAATGAGCAGTTCTTC,CASSGQRQGGDNEQFF
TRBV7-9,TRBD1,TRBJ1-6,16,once,TGTGCCAGCAGCCCCCCCGGACAGGGGGATGATTCACCCCTCCACTTT,CASSPPGQGDDSPLHF
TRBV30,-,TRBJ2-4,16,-,TGTGCCTGGAGGGGGGCAGCACTTCCGTCCAAAAACATTCAGTACTTC,CAWRGAALPSKNIQYF
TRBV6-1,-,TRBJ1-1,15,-,TGTGCCAGCCGGGGGGGAGGGGCCACCCTCACTGAAGCTTTCTTT,CASRGGGATLTEAFF
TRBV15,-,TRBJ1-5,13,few,TGTGCCACCAGCAGAGAACGCAATCAGCCCCAGCATTTT,CATSRERNQPQHF
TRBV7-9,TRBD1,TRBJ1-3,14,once,TGTGCCAGCAGCCCGACAGGGGCTGGAAACACCATATATTTT,CASSPTGAGNTIYF
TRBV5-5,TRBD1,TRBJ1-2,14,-,TGTGCCAGCAGGGGGACAGTATTCGACTATGGCTACACCTTC,CASRGTVFDYGYTF
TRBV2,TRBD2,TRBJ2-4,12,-,TGTGCCAGCAGCCCCACCACGGGACTACAGTACTTC,CASSPTTGLQYF
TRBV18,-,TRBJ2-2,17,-,TGTGCCAGCTCACCTTCTAGGGGGAAGGCGAACACCGGGGAGCTGTTTTTT,CASSPSRGKANTGELFF
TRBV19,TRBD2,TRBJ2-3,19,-,TGTGCCAGTAGTAGGGGACTAGCGGGGGGATCAAGCAGCACAGATACGCAGTATTTT,CASSRGLAGGSSSTDTQYF
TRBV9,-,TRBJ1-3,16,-,TGTGCCAGCAGCGCCGGGTACAGGTTCTCTGGAAACACCATATATTTT,CASSAGYRFSGNTIYF
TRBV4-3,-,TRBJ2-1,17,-,TGCGCCAGCAGCCTAAACCCTGCGGGGAGAGGCGACAATGAGCAGTTCTTC,CASSLNPAGRGDNEQFF
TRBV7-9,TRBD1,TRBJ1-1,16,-,TGTGCCAGCAGCCCGTTTGGGACAGGGAGGATGGCTGAAGCTTTCTTT,CASSPFGTGRMAEAFF
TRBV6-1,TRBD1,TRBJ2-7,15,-,TGTGCCAGCAGTACTCGACAGGGTGTCTCCTACGAGCAGTACTTC,CASSTRQGVSYEQYF
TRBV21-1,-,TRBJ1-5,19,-,TGTGCCAGCAGTGGTCGGTGGGACAGGGTATGTTCCGGCAATCAGCCCCAGCATTTT,CASSGRWDRVCSGNQPQHF
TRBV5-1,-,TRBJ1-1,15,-,TGCGCCAGCAGCTCAGGACTGCCTTGGGACACTGAAGCTTTCTTT,CASSSGLPWDTEAFF
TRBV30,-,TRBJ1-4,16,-,TGTGCCTGGAGTGGTGTCGGCTTATCAACTAATGAAAAACTGTTTTTT,CAWSGVGLSTNEKLFF
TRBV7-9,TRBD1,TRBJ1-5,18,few,TGTGCCAGCAGCCCTAACAGTGCAGGGGGTGGTAGCAATCAGCCCCAGCATTTT,CASSPNSAGGGSNQPQHF
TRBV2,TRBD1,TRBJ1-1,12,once,TGTGCCAGCATGACAGGGCCCACTGAAGCTTTCTTT,CASMTGPTEAFF
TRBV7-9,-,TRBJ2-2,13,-,TGTGCCAGCAGCTCGGGAGACACCGGGGAGCTGTTTTTT,CASSSGDTGELFF
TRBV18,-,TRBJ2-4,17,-,TGTGCCAGCTCACCCCTTCAGCAATCGCTAGCCAAAAACATTCAGTACTTC,CASSPLQQSLAKNIQYF